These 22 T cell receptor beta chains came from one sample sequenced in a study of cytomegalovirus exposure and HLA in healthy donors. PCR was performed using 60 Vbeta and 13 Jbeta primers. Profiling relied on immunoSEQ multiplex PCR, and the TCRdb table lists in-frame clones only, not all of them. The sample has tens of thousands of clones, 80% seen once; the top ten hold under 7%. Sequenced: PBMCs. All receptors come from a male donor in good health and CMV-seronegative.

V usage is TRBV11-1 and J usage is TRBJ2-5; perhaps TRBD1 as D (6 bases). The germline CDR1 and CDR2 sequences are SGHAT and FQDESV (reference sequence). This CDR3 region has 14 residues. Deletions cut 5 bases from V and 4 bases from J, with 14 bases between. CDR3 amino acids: CASSPGAVGETQYF. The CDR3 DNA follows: TGTGCCAGCAGCCCAGGGGCAGTCGGAGAGACCCAGTACTTC.

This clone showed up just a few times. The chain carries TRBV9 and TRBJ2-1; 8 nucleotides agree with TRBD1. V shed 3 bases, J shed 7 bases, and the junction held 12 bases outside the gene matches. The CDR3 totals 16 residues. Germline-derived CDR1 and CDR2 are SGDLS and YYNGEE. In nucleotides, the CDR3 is TGTGCCAGCAGCGCGAGGGTGGGGGGACAGGTAAATGAGCAGTTCTTC. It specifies CASSARVGGQVNEQFF. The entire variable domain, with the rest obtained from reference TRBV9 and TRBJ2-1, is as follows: DSGVTQTPKHLITATGQRVTLRCSPRSGDLSVYWYQQSLDQGLQFLIQYYNGEERAKGNILERFSAQQFPDLHSELNLSSLELGDSALYFCASSARVGGQVNEQFFGPGTRLTVL.

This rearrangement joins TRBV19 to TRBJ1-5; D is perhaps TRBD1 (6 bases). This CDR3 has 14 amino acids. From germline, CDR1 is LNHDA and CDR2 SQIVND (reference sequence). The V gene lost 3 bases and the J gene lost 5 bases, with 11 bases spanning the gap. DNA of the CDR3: TGTGCCAGTAGTATGGGGACAACCGATCAGCCCCAGCATTTT. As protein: CASSMGTTDQPQHF.

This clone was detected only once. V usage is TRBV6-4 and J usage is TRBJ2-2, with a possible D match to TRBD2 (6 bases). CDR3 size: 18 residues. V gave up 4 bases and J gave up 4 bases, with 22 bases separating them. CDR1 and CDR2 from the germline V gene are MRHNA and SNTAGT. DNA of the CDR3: TGTGCCAGCAGTGTTTCTACAGCAACCCTCGGGGGCACCGGGGAGCTGTTTTTT. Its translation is CASSVSTATLGGTGELFF.

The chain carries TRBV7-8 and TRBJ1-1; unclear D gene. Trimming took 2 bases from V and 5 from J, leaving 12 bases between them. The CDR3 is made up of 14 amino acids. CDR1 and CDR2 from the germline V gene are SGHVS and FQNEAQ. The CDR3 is CASSLRRGSTEAFF. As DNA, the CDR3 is TGTGCCAGCAGCTTACGCCGTGGGAGTACTGAAGCTTTCTTT.

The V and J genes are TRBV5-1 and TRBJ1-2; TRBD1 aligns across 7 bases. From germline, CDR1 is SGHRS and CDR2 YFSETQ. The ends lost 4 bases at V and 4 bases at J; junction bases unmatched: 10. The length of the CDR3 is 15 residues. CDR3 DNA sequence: TGCGCCAGCAGCCCGGGCCAGGGGGAAGTCTATGGCTACACCTTC. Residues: CASSPGQGEVYGYTF.

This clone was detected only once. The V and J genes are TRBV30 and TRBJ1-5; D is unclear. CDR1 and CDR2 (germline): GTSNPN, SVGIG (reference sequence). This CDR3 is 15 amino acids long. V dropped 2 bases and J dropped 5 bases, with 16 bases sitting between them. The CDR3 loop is CAWSPAPSFDQPQHF. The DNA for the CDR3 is TGTGCCTGGAGTCCCGCCCCCAGTTTCGATCAGCCCCAGCATTTT.

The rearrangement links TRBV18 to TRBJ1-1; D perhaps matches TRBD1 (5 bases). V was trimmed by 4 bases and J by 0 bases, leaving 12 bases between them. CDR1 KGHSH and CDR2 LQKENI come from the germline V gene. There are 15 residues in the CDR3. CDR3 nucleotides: TGTGCCAGCTCACTAGGGGCCGCTATGAACACTGAAGCTTTCTTT. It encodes CASSLGAAMNTEAFF.

CDR3 DNA: TGTGCCAGTAGAAGAAATCCGGGACAGAGAAATGAAAAACTGTTTTTT. This sequence encodes CASRRNPGQRNEKLFF. The V and J genes are TRBV19 and TRBJ1-4; TRBD1 matches 7 bases. CDR1 LNHDA and CDR2 SQIVND come from the germline V gene (reference sequence). CDR3 length: 16 residues. V lost 6 bases to trimming and J lost 5 bases; unmatched junction nucleotides: 12.

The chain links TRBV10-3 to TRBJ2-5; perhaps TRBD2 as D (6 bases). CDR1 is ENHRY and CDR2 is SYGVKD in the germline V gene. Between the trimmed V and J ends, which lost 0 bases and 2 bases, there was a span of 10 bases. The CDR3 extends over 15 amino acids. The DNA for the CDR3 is TGTGCCATCAGTGAGTCGGGACTGGGGCAAGAGACCCAGTACTTC. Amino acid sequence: CAISESGLGQETQYF.

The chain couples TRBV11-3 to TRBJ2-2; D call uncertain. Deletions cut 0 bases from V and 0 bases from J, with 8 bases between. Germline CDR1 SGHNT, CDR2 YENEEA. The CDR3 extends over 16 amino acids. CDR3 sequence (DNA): TGTGCCAGCAGCTTAGAGGTGGGCTCGAACACCGGGGAGCTGTTTTTT. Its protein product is CASSLEVGSNTGELFF. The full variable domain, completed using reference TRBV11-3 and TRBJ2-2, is EAGVVQSPRYKIIEKKQPVAFWCNPISGHNTLYWYLQNLGQGPELLIRYENEEAVDDSQLPKDRFSAERLKGVDSTLKIQPAELGDSAVYLCASSLEVGSNTGELFFGEGSRLTVL.

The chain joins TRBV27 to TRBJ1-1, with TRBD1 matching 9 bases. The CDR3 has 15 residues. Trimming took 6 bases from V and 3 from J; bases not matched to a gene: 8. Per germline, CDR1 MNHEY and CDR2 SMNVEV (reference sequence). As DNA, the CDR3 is TGTGCCAGCAGGAGACAGGGGGGGTTGGACACTGAAGCTTTCTTT. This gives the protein CASRRQGGLDTEAFF.

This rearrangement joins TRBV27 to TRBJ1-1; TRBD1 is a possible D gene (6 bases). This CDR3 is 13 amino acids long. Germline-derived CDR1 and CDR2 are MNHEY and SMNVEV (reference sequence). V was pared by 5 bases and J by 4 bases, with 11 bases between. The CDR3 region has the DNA TGTGCCAGCAGTACTTTGGACAGCACTGAAGCTTTCTTT. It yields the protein CASSTLDSTEAFF.

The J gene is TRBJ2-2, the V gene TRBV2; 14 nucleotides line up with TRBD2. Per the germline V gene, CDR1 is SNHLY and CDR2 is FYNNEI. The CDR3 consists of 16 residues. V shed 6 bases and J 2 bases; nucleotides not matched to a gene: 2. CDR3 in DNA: TGTGCCAGCAGGGGACTAGCGGGGGCCAACACCGGGGAGCTGTTTTTT. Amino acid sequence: CASRGLAGANTGELFF.

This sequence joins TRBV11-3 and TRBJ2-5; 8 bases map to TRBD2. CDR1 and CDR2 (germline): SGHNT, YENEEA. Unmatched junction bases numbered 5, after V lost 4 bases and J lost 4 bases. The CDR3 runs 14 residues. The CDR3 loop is CASSWGSGRETQYF. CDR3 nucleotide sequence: TGTGCCAGCAGCTGGGGAAGCGGGAGAGAGACCCAGTACTTC. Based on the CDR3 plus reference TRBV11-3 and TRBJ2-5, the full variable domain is EAGVVQSPRYKIIEKKQPVAFWCNPISGHNTLYWYLQNLGQGPELLIRYENEEAVDDSQLPKDRFSAERLKGVDSTLKIQPAELGDSAVYLCASSWGSGRETQYFGPGTRLLVL.

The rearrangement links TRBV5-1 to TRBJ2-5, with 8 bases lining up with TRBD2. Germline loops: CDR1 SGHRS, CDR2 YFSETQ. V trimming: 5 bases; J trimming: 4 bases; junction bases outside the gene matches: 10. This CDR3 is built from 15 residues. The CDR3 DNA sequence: TGCGCCAGCAGTCCCGGGACTAGACCGCCAGAGACCCAGTACTTC. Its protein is CASSPGTRPPETQYF. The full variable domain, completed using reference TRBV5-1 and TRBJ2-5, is KAGVTQTPRYLIKTRGQQVTLSCSPISGHRSVSWYQQTPGQGLQFLFEYFSETQRNKGNFPGRFSGRQFSNSRSEMNVSTLELGDSALYLCASSPGTRPPETQYFGPGTRLLVL.

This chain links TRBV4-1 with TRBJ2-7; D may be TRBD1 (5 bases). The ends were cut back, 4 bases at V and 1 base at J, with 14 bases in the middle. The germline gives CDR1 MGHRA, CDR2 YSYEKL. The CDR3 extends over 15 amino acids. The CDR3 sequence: CASSRAPRQSYEQYF. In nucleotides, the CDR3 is TGCGCCAGCAGCCGGGCCCCCAGACAGTCCTACGAGCAGTACTTC.

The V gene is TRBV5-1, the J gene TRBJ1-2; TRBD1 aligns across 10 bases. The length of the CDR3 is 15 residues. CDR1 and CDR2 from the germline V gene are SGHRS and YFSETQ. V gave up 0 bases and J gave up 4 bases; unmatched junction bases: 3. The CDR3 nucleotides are TGCGCCAGCAGCTTGGGGACAGGGGGGGCCTATGGCTACACCTTC. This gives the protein CASSLGTGGAYGYTF.

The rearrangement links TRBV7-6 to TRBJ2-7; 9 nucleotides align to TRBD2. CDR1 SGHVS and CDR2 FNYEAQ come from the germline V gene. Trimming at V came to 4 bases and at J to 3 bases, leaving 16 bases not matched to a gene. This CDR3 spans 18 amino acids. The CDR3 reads CASSSGMVTAGGVYEQYF. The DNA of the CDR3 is TGTGCCAGCAGCTCGGGAATGGTTACAGCGGGGGGAGTCTACGAGCAGTACTTC.

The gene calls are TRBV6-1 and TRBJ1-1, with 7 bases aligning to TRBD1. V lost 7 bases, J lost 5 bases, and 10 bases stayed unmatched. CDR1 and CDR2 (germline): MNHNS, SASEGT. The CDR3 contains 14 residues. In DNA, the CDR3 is TGTGCCAGCACTGCGGCAGGGGGACGGACTGAAGCTTTCTTT. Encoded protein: CASTAAGGRTEAFF.

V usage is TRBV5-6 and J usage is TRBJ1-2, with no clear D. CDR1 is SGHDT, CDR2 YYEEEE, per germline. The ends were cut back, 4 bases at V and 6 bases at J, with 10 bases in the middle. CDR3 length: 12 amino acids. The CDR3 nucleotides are TGTGCCAGCAGCCTACGGAGGGATGGCTACACCTTC. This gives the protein CASSLRRDGYTF.

This CDR3 reads CASSEYVGGDTEAFF. The CDR3 DNA sequence: TGTGCCAGCAGTGAATATGTCGGGGGGGACACTGAAGCTTTCTTT. The chain couples TRBV25-1 to TRBJ1-1; D is possibly TRBD1 (5 bases). CDR1 is MGHDK and CDR2 is SYGVNS in the germline V gene. Trimming removed 0 bases from V and 3 bases from J, with 11 bases in between. The CDR3 runs 15 residues.